A single T cell receptor beta chain is shown here with its context. What it binds is not known. One end of the junction varies from germline; a read error may be responsible. CDR3 length equals 14 residues. The data were taken from a study of tumor and adjacent non-tumor tissue in lung cancer. Study-wide points: Normal lung showed higher cumulative top 100 clone frequency than tumor.

The template was RNA from unsorted bulk tissue. The normal lung tissue was taken more than 3 cm from the tumor edge. TCRbeta libraries were built with three rounds of nested PCR, modified from ARM-PCR. TCRdb fed the multiplex PCR reads into MiXCR, producing one record per CDR3 protein. The sample lists 90,000 to 100,000 distinct CDR3 sequences, more than 80% occurring once. Sequences were obtained from distant non-tumor lung tissue. This receptor was taken from a man aged 55-75 years with small cell lung cancer. The chain uses TRBV12-3 or TRBV12-4 and TRBJ2-5, with unresolved D. The CDR3 region is CANSFHREMETQYF. CDR3 coding DNA: TGTGCCAACAGTTTTCATCGAGAGATGGAGACCCAGTACTTC.